This T cell receptor beta chain was recorded in a study of blood T cells in healthy people across ages. Study information: Per two T cells, template switching captured roughly one barcoded beta molecule.

Study conclusions and caveats: Correlation between TCR beta diversity and naive T cell percentage was strong.

The germline CDR1 and CDR2 sequences are DFQATT and SNEGSKA (reference sequence). The CDR3 has 15 residues. The V end lost 1 base, the J end lost 2 bases, and 13 bases lay between the germline ends. For the second PCR, which ran for roughly 7 to 11 cycles, a sample-barcoded 5' primer and a J-beta primer mix were used. Each cDNA molecule was tagged by a template-switch adaptor that had 12 random nucleotides. Each CDR3 protein is one row after TCRdb ran MiXCR on the 5' RACE reads. Of over 600,000 distinct CDR3 sequences listed, around 41% are singletons. This clonotype was picked up one time. Its target is not known.

This receptor was obtained from an elderly man in good health. The chain combines TRBV20-1 with TRBJ2-3; weak D call: TRBD1 (5 bases). The specimen was blood. CDR3 nucleotides: TGCAGTGCTAGAGTTGGGGCCATCCACACAGATACGCAGTATTTT. Amino acid sequence: CSARVGAIHTDTQYF.